The rows below give T cell receptor beta chains drawn from one sample of a study of cytomegalovirus exposure and HLA in healthy donors. Profiled with immunoSEQ multiplex PCR; TCRdb holds only in-frame clones, not every one. This table has around 200,000 clones, around 81% appearing once. The sample taken for sequencing was PBMCs. The receptors derive from a man younger than 40 in good health and CMV-seronegative. Both conserved end residues are part of each CDR3. Each record gives: J gene, clone size, V gene, D gene, CDR3 DNA, CDR3 protein. The D gene is left open where the match is weak. For some rows the clone size is stated as once, few or many, or as a class when expanded; others skip it.

>TRBJ1-6|few|TRBV9|TRBD1
TGTGCCAGCAGAAAGGACAGGGAAGCATCACCCCTCCACTTT
CASRKDREASPLHF
>TRBJ1-2|NA|TRBV2|NA
TGTGCCAGCAGTGACGACTATGCCGGCTACACCTTC
CASSDDYAGYTF
>TRBJ1-1|NA|TRBV5-4|NA
TGTGCCAGCAGCCCTGCGAGAGAAAAGAACACTGAAGCTTTCTTT
CASSPAREKNTEAFF
>TRBJ1-3|NA|TRBV2|NA
TGTGCCAGTGGGCCGAATTCTGGAAACACCATATATTTT
CASGPNSGNTIYF
>TRBJ1-2|NA|TRBV10-3|TRBD1
TGTGCCATCAGTGTCGGGACAGGGGGCGGTGGCTACACCTTC
CAISVGTGGGGYTF
>TRBJ1-1|NA|TRBV10-3|TRBD1
TGTGCCATCAGTGAGGCGACAGGGGCCGGGAACACTGAAGCCTTCTTT
CAISEATGAGNTEAFF
>TRBJ2-1|once|TRBV18|TRBD2
TGTGCCAGCTCACCAGTGAGCGGGAGGCGGATCTACAATGAGCAGTTCTTC
CASSPVSGRRIYNEQFF
>TRBJ2-2|NA|TRBV2|TRBD2
TGTGCCAGCAGCCTACAAACTAGCGGAGGCCTCGACACCGGGGAGCTGTTTTTT
CASSLQTSGGLDTGELFF
>TRBJ2-7|NA|TRBV28|TRBD2
TGTGCCAGCAGCATCCCCGGGGCGGGAGTCTACGAGCAGTACTTC
CASSIPGAGVYEQYF
>TRBJ1-4|NA|TRBV9|NA
TGTGCCAGCTCCCGAAGGGGTGGGAATGAAAAACTGTTTTTT
CASSRRGGNEKLFF
>TRBJ1-6|NA|TRBV28|NA
TGTGCCAGCAGTTTAGTTGCAGCGAGTAATTCACCCCTCCACTTT
CASSLVAASNSPLHF
>TRBJ1-6|few|TRBV7-9|TRBD1
TGTGCCAGCAGCCCGGACAGGAATAATTCACCCCTCCACTTT
CASSPDRNNSPLHF
>TRBJ2-1|NA|TRBV5-1|TRBD1
TGCGCCAGCAGCGTGGGACAGGTTTATTACAATGAGCAGTTCTTC
CASSVGQVYYNEQFF
>TRBJ2-3|NA|TRBV2|NA
TGTGCCAGCAGTGAGACGGGACTTAGCACAGATACGCAGTATTTT
CASSETGLSTDTQYF
>TRBJ1-5|NA|TRBV4-1|TRBD1
TGCGCCAGCAGCCAAGATCGGGAGGGGGCGACCAGCAATCAGCCCCAGCATTTT
CASSQDREGATSNQPQHF
>TRBJ2-2|NA|TRBV10-1|NA
TGCGCCAGCAGTGAGTCGATTGTAGAGAACACCGGGGAGCTGTTTTTT
CASSESIVENTGELFF
>TRBJ1-6|NA|TRBV10-3|TRBD1
TGTGCCATCAGGACAGGGACCCCCCAGGATAATTCACCCCTCCACTTT
CAIRTGTPQDNSPLHF
>TRBJ1-3|NA|TRBV4-1|NA
TGCGCCAGCAGCCAAGTCCTGGGCGCATCTGGAAACACCATATATTTT
CASSQVLGASGNTIYF
>TRBJ1-2|NA|TRBV6-5|NA
TGTGCCAGCAGTCTTCAGGGTGGCTATGGCTACACCTTC
CASSLQGGYGYTF
>TRBJ1-6|NA|TRBV19|NA
TGTGCCAGTAGTATAGGTGGGGGCGTTTCACCCCTCCACTTT
CASSIGGGVSPLHF
>TRBJ1-1|NA|TRBV6-6|TRBD1
TGTGCCAGCAGATTCGGACAGGTTCACACTGAAGCTTTCTTT
CASRFGQVHTEAFF
>TRBJ2-5|NA|TRBV5-4|TRBD2
TGTGCCAGCAGCTTAATTAGCGGGAGTTCAGAGACCCAGTACTTC
CASSLISGSSETQYF
>TRBJ2-1|few|TRBV6-5|NA
TGTGCCAGCAGTTCCCTAGCACCCCGCTACAATGAGCAGTTCTTC
CASSSLAPRYNEQFF
>TRBJ2-4|once|TRBV28|TRBD1
TGTGCCAGCAGTTTTGCGACAGGGGGGAACATTCAGTACTTC
CASSFATGGNIQYF
>TRBJ2-7|NA|TRBV10-3|TRBD1
TGTGCCATCAGCGGACAGGGACTTTTTTACGAGCAGTACTTC
CAISGQGLFYEQYF
>TRBJ2-7|NA|TRBV25-1|NA
TGTGCCAGCAGTGCGGTATTCTACGAGCAGTACTTC
CASSAVFYEQYF
>TRBJ1-1|NA|TRBV5-4|NA
TGTGCCAGCAGCTTGGGGGCGGGAGGGATCGCTGAAGCTTTCTTT
CASSLGAGGIAEAFF
>TRBJ2-3|NA|TRBV9|TRBD2
TGTGCCAGCAGCGACAAAGGACTAGAGGCAGATACGCAGTATTTT
CASSDKGLEADTQYF
>TRBJ1-4|NA|TRBV2|NA
TGTGCCAGCACTTCCTCGGGTCTAACAAATGAAAAACTGTTTTTT
CASTSSGLTNEKLFF
>TRBJ2-6|NA|TRBV27|TRBD2
TGTGCCAGCTGCCGGGCCGGGACTAGCGGGAGGGCACCTGGGGCCAACGTCCTGACTTTC
CASCRAGTSGRAPGANVLTF
>TRBJ1-1|NA|TRBV30|NA
TGTGCCTGGAGTGTACTCGGACAGCTTATGAACACTGAAGCTTTCTTT
CAWSVLGQLMNTEAFF
>TRBJ2-7|NA|TRBV30|TRBD2
TGTGCCTGGAGTGGGACTAGCGGCTTCTACGAGCAGTACTTC
CAWSGTSGFYEQYF
>TRBJ2-7|NA|TRBV6-1|TRBD1
TGTGCCAGCAGTTGGACAGGGGTCTCCTACGAGCAGTACTTC
CASSWTGVSYEQYF
>TRBJ2-1|NA|TRBV5-1|TRBD2
TGCGCCAGCAGCCCCGGCTCTACTAGCGGGGCCTACAATGAGCAGTTCTTC
CASSPGSTSGAYNEQFF
>TRBJ2-5|NA|TRBV5-6|TRBD1
TGTGCCAGCAGCTTGCGGCGGACAGGTCTGTACCAAGAGACCCAGTACTTC
CASSLRRTGLYQETQYF
>TRBJ2-1|NA|TRBV7-9|NA
TGTTCCAGCAGTCATGGGCGCGGGTGGAGCTCCTACAATGAGCAGTTCTTC
CSSSHGRGWSSYNEQFF